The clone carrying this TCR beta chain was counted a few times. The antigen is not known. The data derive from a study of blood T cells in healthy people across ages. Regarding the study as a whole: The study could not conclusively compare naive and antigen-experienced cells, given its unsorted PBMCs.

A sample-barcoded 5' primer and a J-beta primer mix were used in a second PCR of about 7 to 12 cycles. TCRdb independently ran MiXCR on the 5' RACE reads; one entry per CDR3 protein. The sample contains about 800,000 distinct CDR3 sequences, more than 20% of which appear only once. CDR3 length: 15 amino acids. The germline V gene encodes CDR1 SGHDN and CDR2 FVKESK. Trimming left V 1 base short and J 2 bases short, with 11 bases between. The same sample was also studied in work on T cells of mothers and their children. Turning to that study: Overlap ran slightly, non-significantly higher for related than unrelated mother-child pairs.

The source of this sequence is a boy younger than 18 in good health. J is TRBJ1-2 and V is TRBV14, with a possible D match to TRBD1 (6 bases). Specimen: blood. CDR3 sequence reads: CASSQVHRVNYGYTF. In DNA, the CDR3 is TGTGCCAGCAGCCAAGTCCACAGGGTGAACTATGGCTACACCTTC.